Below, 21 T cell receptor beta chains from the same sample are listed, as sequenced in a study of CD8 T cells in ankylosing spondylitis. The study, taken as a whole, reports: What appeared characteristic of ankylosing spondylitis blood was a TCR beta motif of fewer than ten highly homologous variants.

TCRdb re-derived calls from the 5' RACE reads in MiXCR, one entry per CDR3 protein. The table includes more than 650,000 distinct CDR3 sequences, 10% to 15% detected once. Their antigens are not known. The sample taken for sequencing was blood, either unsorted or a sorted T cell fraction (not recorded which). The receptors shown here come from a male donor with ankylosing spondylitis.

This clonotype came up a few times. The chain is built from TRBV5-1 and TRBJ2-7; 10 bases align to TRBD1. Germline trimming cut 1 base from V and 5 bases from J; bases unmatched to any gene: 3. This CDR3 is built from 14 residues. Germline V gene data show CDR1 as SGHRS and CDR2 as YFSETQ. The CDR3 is CASSLRTGGNEQYF. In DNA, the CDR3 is TGCGCCAGCAGCTTGAGGACAGGGGGGAACGAGCAGTACTTC. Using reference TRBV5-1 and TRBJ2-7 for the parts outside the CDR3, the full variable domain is KAGVTQTPRYLIKTRGQQVTLSCSPISGHRSVSWYQQTPGQGLQFLFEYFSETQRNKGNFPGRFSGRQFSNSRSEMNVSTLELGDSALYLCASSLRTGGNEQYFGPGTRLTVT.

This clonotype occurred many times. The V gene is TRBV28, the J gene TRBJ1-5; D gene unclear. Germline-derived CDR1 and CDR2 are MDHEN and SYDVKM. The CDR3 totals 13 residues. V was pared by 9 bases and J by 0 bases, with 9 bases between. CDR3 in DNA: TGTGCCAGTTCGGGGTATAGCAATCAGCCCCAGCATTTT. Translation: CASSGYSNQPQHF.

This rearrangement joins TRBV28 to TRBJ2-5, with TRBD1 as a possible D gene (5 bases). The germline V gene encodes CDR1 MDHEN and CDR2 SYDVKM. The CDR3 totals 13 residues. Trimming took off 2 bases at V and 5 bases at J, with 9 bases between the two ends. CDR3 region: CASSLQQDETQYF. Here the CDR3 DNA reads TGTGCCAGCAGTTTACAACAGGATGAGACCCAGTACTTC.

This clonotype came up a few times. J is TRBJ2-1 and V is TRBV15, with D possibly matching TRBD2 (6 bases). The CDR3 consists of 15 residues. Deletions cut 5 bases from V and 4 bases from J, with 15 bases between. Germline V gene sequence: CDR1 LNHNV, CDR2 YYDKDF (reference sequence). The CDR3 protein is CATSLAVADYNEQFF. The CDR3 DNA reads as TGTGCCACCAGCCTGGCGGTAGCGGATTACAATGAGCAGTTCTTC.

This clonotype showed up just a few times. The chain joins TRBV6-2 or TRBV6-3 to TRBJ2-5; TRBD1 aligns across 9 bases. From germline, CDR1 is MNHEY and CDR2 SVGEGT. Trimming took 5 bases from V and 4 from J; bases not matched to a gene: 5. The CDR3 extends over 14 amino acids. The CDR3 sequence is CASSRTGDRETQYF. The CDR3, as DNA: TGTGCCAGCAGTAGGACAGGGGACAGAGAGACCCAGTACTTC.

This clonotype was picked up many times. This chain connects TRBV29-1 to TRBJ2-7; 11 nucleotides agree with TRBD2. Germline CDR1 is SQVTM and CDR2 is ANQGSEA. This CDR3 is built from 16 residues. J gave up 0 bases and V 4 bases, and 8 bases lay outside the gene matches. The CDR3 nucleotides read TGCAGCGTTGGAGGTATAGCGGGAGGGCCCTCCTACGAGCAGTACTTC. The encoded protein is CSVGGIAGGPSYEQYF.

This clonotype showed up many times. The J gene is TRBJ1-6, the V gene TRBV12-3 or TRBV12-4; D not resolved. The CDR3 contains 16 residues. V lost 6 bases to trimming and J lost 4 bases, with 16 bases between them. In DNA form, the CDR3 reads TGTGCCAGCAGCCCTAGGGAGCCTAGTTATAATTCACCCCTCCACTTT. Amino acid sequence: CASSPREPSYNSPLHF.

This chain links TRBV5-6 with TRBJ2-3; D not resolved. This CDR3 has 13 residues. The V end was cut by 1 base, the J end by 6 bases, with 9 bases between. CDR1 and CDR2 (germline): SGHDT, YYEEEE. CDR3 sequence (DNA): TGTGCCAGCAGCTTGACCCTAGGGGATACGCAGTATTTT. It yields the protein CASSLTLGDTQYF.

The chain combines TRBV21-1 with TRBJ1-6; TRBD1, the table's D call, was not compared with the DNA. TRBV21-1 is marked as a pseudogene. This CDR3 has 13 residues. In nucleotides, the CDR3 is TGTGCCAGCGCCCCATCTCAGGGAGCACCCCTCCACTTT. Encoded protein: CASAPSQGAPLHF.

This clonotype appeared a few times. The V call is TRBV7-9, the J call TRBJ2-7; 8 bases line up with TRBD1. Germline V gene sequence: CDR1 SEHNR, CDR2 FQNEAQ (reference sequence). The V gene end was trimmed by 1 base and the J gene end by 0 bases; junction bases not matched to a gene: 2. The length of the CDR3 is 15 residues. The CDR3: CASSLGQGLSYEQYF. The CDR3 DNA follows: TGTGCCAGCAGCTTAGGACAGGGGCTCTCCTACGAGCAGTACTTC. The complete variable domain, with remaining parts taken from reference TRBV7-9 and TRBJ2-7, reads DTGVSQNPRHKITKRGQNVTFRCDPISEHNRLYWYRQTLGQGPEFLTYFQNEAQLEKSRLLSDRFSAERPKGSFSTLEIQRTEQGDSAMYLCASSLGQGLSYEQYFGPGTRLTVT.

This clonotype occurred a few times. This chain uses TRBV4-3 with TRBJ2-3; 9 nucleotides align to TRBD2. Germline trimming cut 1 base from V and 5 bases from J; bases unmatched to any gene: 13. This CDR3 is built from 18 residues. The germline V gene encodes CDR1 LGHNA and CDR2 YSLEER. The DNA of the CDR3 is TGCGCCAGCAGCCAAGGATCCCTTGGCGGGAGGGTGAAAGATACGCAGTATTTT. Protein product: CASSQGSLGGRVKDTQYF.

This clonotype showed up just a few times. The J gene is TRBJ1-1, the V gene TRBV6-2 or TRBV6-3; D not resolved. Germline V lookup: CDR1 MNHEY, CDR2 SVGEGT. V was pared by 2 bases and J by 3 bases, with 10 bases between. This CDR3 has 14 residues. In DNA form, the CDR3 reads TGTGCCAGCAGTTACGACGCGGGTTACACTGAAGCTTTCTTT. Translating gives CASSYDAGYTEAFF.

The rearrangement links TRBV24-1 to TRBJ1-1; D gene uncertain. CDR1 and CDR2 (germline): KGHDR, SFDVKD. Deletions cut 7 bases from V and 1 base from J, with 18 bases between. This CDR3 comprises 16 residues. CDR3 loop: CATRPKVETANTEAFF. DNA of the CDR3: TGTGCCACCAGGCCCAAGGTTGAGACGGCGAACACTGAAGCTTTCTTT.

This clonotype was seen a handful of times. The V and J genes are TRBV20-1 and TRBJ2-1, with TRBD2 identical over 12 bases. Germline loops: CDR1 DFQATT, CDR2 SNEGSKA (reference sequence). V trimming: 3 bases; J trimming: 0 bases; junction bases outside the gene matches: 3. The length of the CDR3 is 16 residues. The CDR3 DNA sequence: TGCAGTGCTAGGACTAGCGGGAGTCTCTCCTACAATGAGCAGTTCTTC. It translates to CSARTSGSLSYNEQFF.

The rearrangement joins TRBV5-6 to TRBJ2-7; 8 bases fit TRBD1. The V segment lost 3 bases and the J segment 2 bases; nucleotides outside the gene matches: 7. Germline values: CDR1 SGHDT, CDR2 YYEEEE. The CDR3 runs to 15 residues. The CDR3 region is CASSYWTGSPYEQYF. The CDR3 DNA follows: TGTGCCAGCAGCTATTGGACAGGGAGTCCCTACGAGCAGTACTTC.

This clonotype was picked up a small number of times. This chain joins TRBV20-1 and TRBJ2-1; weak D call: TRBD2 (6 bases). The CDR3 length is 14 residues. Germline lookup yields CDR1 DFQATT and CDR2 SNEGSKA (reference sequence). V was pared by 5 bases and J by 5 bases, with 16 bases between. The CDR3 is CSAEDYGRHNEQFF. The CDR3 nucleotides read TGCAGTGCTGAGGACTACGGAAGACACAATGAGCAGTTCTTC.

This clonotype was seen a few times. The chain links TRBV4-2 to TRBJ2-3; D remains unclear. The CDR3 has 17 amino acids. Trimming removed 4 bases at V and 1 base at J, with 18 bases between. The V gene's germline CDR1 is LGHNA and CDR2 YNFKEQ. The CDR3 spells CASSPNPTGLGTDTQYF. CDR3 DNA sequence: TGTGCCAGCAGCCCCAACCCCACGGGCCTGGGCACAGATACGCAGTATTTT.

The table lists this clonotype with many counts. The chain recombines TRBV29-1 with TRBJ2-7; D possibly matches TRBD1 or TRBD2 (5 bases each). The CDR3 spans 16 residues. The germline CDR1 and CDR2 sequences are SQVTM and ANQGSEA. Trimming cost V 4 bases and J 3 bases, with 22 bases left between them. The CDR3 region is CSVAPASGTEIYEQYF. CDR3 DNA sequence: TGCAGCGTTGCTCCCGCTTCCGGGACGGAGATCTACGAGCAGTACTTC.

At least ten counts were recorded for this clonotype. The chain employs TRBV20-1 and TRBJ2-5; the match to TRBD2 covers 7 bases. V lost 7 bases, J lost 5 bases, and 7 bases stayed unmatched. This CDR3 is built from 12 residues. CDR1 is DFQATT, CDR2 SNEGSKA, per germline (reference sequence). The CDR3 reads CSGVWGGETQYF. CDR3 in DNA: TGCAGTGGCGTCTGGGGAGGGGAGACCCAGTACTTC.

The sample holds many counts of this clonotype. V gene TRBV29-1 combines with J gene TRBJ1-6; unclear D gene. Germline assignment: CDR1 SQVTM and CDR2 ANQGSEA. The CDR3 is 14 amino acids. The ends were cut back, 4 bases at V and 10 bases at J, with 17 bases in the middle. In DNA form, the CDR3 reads TGCAGCGTTGTACTTGGAGGGATCGGGTCACCCCTCCACTTT. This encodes CSVVLGGIGSPLHF.

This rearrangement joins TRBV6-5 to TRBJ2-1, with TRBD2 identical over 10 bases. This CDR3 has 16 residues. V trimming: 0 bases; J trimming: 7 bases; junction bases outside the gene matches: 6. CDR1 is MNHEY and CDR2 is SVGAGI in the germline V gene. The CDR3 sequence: CASSYSGLAAGNEQFF. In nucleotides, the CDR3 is TGTGCCAGCAGTTACTCCGGACTAGCGGCCGGGAATGAGCAGTTCTTC.